This TCR beta chain was sequenced in a study of vaccination effects on CD4 cells after COVID-19. Concerning this clone: Its antigen is still unknown.

Some clones are missing from TCRdb's copy, which holds only in-frame ones; the method was immunoSEQ multiplex PCR. The sample shows around 67,000 clones, around 80% of them seen only once. CD4+ T cells specific for antigen were expanded with viral peptide pools by the ViraFEST assay before sequencing. Scientists isolated CD4+ T cells after a roughly 10-day culture period ended. Two doses of either BNT162b2 or mRNA-1273 were given to each participant. The CDR3 covers 13 residues. From germline, CDR1 is SGHRS and CDR2 YFSETQ. Trimming took 4 bases from V and 2 from J, leaving 9 bases between them. This chain joins TRBV5-1 and TRBJ2-5, with a weak D call TRBD2 (6 bases). This material consisted of CD4+ T cells from PBMCs cultured with HCoV-229E spike peptides, taken after COVID-19 vaccination. The clonotype was recovered from a human donor who received a COVID-19 vaccine. This CDR3 reads CASSAGRQETQYF. CDR3 in DNA: TGCGCCAGCAGCGCGGGACGGCAAGAGACCCAGTACTTC.